This T cell receptor (beta chain) originates from a study of cytomegalovirus exposure and HLA in healthy donors. Details on this clone: Its antigen remains unidentified.

Study-wide points: For presence/absence analyses, sequencing depth was assumed to be roughly uniform across donors. The study designated about 160 TCR beta chains cytomegalovirus-associated.

Germline CDR1 is SEHNR and CDR2 is FQNEAQ (reference sequence). CDR3 length: 15 amino acids. V was trimmed by 1 base and J by 6 bases, leaving 12 bases between them. The primer mix had 60 Vbeta and 13 Jbeta primers. TCRdb's table, derived via immunoSEQ multiplex PCR, lists solely in-frame clones and lacks some. The data show 130,000 to 150,000 clones, less than 85% seen once. The sequencing sample was made of PBMCs. This sequence was found in a man between 18 and 29 years old in good health and CMV-seropositive. The chain combines TRBV7-9 with TRBJ1-4; D might be TRBD1 (5 bases). The CDR3 DNA reads TGTGCCAGCAGCTTAGTGGCAGGGAGGGATGAAAAACTGTTTTTT. This gives the protein CASSLVAGRDEKLFF.